This entry lists 24 T cell receptor beta chains sequenced from one sample in a study of early T cells in non-severe SARS-CoV-2 infection. MiXCR, applied by TCRdb to the 5' RACE reads, yields one record per CDR3 protein. This table holds some 91,000 distinct CDR3 sequences, about 10% found once. Source: whole blood, taken at baseline. These receptors were collected from an adult who was a healthcare worker with PCR-confirmed SARS-CoV-2 infection or an uninfected control (not recorded which).

There are many counts of this clonotype. The chain recombines TRBV10-3 with TRBJ2-7; no definite D call. Between the trimmed V and J ends, which lost 4 bases and 5 bases, there was a span of 9 bases. The CDR3 is 12 amino acids. Looked up from germline, CDR1 is ENHRY and CDR2 is SYGVKD. The CDR3 DNA reads as TGTGCCATCAGTGTGCAGCGCGACGAGCAGTACTTC. Translating gives CAISVQRDEQYF.

This clonotype has just a few counts. This sequence joins TRBV30 and TRBJ2-7; D unclear. The CDR3 has 14 residues. CDR1 is GTSNPN, CDR2 SVGIG, per germline (reference sequence). V gave up 2 bases and J gave up 0 bases, with 11 bases separating them. The CDR3 coding sequence is TGTGCCTGGAGTACGGTCGGACGCTCCTACGAGCAGTACTTC. It codes for CAWSTVGRSYEQYF.

The chain is built from TRBV19 and TRBJ2-4, with D unclear. The CDR3 totals 14 residues. V lost 5 bases, J lost 7 bases, and 15 bases lay in between. The germline V gene encodes CDR1 LNHDA and CDR2 SQIVND (reference sequence). In DNA form, the CDR3 reads TGTGCCAGTAGTCCAACCCTAGGTTCGAACATTCAGTACTTC. It encodes CASSPTLGSNIQYF.

This clonotype came up many times. The chain uses TRBV6-5 and TRBJ2-1; D ambiguous. The CDR3 loop spans 11 amino acids. Between the trimmed V and J ends, which lost 6 bases and 8 bases, there was a span of 8 bases. Germline V gene data show CDR1 as MNHEY and CDR2 as SVGAGI. DNA for the CDR3: TGTGCCAGCAGCCGCGGAGATGAGCAGTTCTTC. It encodes CASSRGDEQFF.

The rearrangement links TRBV12-3 or TRBV12-4 to TRBJ2-5; 9 bases map to TRBD1. This CDR3 has 14 amino acids. Losses at the gene ends were 5 bases for V and 9 bases for J; bases not matched to a gene: 10. Here the CDR3 DNA reads TGTGCCAGCAGTAAGACAGGGGGAGTGAGGGCCCAGTACTTC. It is translated as CASSKTGGVRAQYF.

There are many counts of this clonotype. V is TRBV20-1 and J is TRBJ2-1; 7 bases fit TRBD2. The V gene's germline CDR1 is DFQATT and CDR2 SNEGSKA (reference sequence). CDR3 size: 19 residues. Trimming at V came to 5 bases and at J to 6 bases, leaving 25 bases not matched to a gene. The CDR3 DNA reads TGCAGTGCTTGGAAATGGGCACTAAGCGGGGCATTTGGGGGCAATGAGCAGTTCTTC. Translating it yields CSAWKWALSGAFGGNEQFF.

Comment on this clonotype: Being one base from a much bigger clone, this may be a read error. Likely a read error: the CDR3 ends without its conserved phenylalanine or tryptophan. This chain uses TRBV27 with TRBJ1-6; no reliable D call. The V gene's germline CDR1 is MNHEY and CDR2 SMNVEV (reference sequence). The germline V and J ends were trimmed by 4 bases and 5 bases, with 15 bases remaining between them. The CDR3 has 16 amino acids. The CDR3 sequence: CASSSRGSLNNSPLHS. The CDR3 nucleotides read TGTGCCAGCAGTTCTCGCGGGTCCCTGAATAATTCACCCCTCCACTCT.

There are many counts of this clonotype. J is TRBJ2-1 and V is TRBV7-6, with TRBD2 matching over 13 bases. Trimming cost V 1 base and J 7 bases; bases outside gene matches: 10. The germline gives CDR1 SGHVS, CDR2 FNYEAQ. The CDR3 length is 18 residues. CDR3 residues: CASSLEEPGLAGFNEQFF. In DNA, the CDR3 is TGTGCCAGCAGCTTAGAGGAGCCGGGACTAGCGGGATTTAATGAGCAGTTCTTC.

This clonotype turned up a few times. J is TRBJ2-6 and V is TRBV19; D may be TRBD1 (5 bases). The CDR3 runs to 18 residues. The germline gives CDR1 LNHDA, CDR2 SQIVND (reference sequence). The V end lost 0 bases, the J end lost 2 bases, and 14 bases lay between the germline ends. The CDR3 loop reads CASSIDTGPGAGANVLTF. The DNA of the CDR3 is TGTGCCAGTAGTATAGATACAGGCCCAGGAGCTGGGGCCAACGTCCTGACTTTC. Full variable domain (outside the CDR3, taken from reference TRBV19 and TRBJ2-6): DGGITQSPKYLFRKEGQNVTLSCEQNLNHDAMYWYRQDPGQGLRLIYYSQIVNDFQKGDIAEGYSVSREKKESFPLTVTSAQKNPTAFYLCASSIDTGPGAGANVLTFGAGSRLTVL.

This clonotype was detected many times. The chain couples TRBV6-1 to TRBJ2-1; 8 bases align to TRBD1. The CDR3 spans 13 residues. With V trimmed by 7 bases and J by 6 bases, 5 bases remained unmatched. Germline V gives CDR1 MNHNS, CDR2 SASEGT. The CDR3 nucleotides are TGTGCCAGCACCGTCGACAGGGGCAATGAGCAGTTCTTC. Protein: CASTVDRGNEQFF.

This chain joins TRBV20-1 and TRBJ2-3; D is possibly TRBD1 or TRBD2 (6 bases each). V lost 3 bases to trimming and J lost 2 bases, with 15 bases between them. Germline CDR1 reads DFQATT; CDR2 reads SNEGSKA (reference sequence). The CDR3 has 15 amino acids. This chain's CDR3 is CSASEGGRDTDTQYF. In DNA form, the CDR3 reads TGCAGTGCTAGTGAGGGGGGCAGGGACACAGATACGCAGTATTTT.

In its sample, this clonotype was seen a few times. The rearrangement uses TRBV3-1 and TRBJ1-4; possibly TRBD1 for D (5 bases). CDR3 length equals 17 residues. In germline, CDR1 is LGHDT, CDR2 YNNKEL (reference sequence). The V gene lost 3 bases and the J gene lost 0 bases, with 14 bases spanning the gap. CDR3 sequence (DNA): TGTGCCAGCAGCCAGAGCCCTTCAGGGACAACTAATGAAAAACTGTTTTTT. This translates into CASSQSPSGTTNEKLFF.

The table lists this clonotype with a few counts. This chain's CDR3 is CASSHGTDNEQFF. DNA of the CDR3: TGTGCCAGCAGCCACGGGACGGATAATGAGCAGTTCTTC. The rearrangement joins TRBV7-3 to TRBJ2-1; possibly TRBD1 or TRBD2 for D (5 bases each). V lost 5 bases and J lost 7, with 12 bases in between. The CDR3 consists of 13 residues. Germline V lookup: CDR1 SGHTA, CDR2 FQGTGA.

This chain links TRBV27 with TRBJ1-5; D remains unclear. The germline CDR1 and CDR2 sequences are MNHEY and SMNVEV (reference sequence). Trimming removed 6 bases from V and 4 bases from J, with 7 bases in between. The CDR3 runs to 12 residues. The CDR3 coding sequence is TGTGCCAGCAGCACAGCTAATCAGCCCCAGCATTTT. Translated: CASSTANQPQHF.

This clonotype was seen only a few times. This chain connects TRBV7-2 to TRBJ2-7; 13 bases agree with TRBD2. The CDR3 has 15 amino acids. Trimming cost V 1 base and J 6 bases; bases outside gene matches: 3. Germline V CDR1 and CDR2: SGHTA, FQGNSA. The CDR3 sequence: CASSLVGTSGTEQYF. The CDR3 DNA is TGTGCCAGCAGCTTAGTGGGGACTAGCGGGACCGAGCAGTACTTC.

V and J are TRBV7-9 and TRBJ2-1, with 12 bases matching TRBD2. The trim removed 1 base at V and 5 bases at J, leaving 9 bases unmatched. This CDR3 comprises 18 residues. Germline V gives CDR1 SEHNR, CDR2 FQNEAQ (reference sequence). CDR3 DNA: TGTGCCAGCAGCTTAGGGCGACTAGCGGGAGAAGTAAACAATGAGCAGTTCTTC. Its protein product is CASSLGRLAGEVNNEQFF.

This clonotype occurred a few times. This sequence joins TRBV6-5 and TRBJ1-6; D is uncertain. This CDR3 is built from 14 residues. Trimming shortened V by 5 bases and J by 10 bases, and 15 bases separated the two germline ends. The V gene's germline CDR1 is MNHEY and CDR2 SVGAGI. CDR3 coding DNA: TGTGCCAGCAGTAGACTACTTCTGGGATCACCCCTCCACTTT. Translated, it gives CASSRLLLGSPLHF.

This clonotype was picked up many times. The gene calls are TRBV20-1 and TRBJ1-5; 9 bases are shared with TRBD1. The CDR3 runs to 14 residues. Germline-derived CDR1 and CDR2 are DFQATT and SNEGSKA (reference sequence). Trimming took 6 bases from V and 2 from J; bases not matched to a gene: 5. The CDR3 region has the DNA TGCAGTGCGGGACAGGGTGGAGGCAATCAGCCCCAGCATTTT. Translated: CSAGQGGGNQPQHF.

The chain employs TRBV7-9 and TRBJ2-3; 8 bases are shared with TRBD2. Germline V CDR1 and CDR2: SEHNR, FQNEAQ (reference sequence). The CDR3 contains 16 residues. With 5 bases clipped from V and 2 bases from J, the junction kept 9 bases outside the gene matches. The CDR3 sequence is CASSLGTRFVTDTQYF. In DNA form, the CDR3 reads TGTGCCAGCAGCCTCGGGACTAGGTTCGTCACAGATACGCAGTATTTT.

This clonotype was picked up a small number of times. V and J are TRBV20-1 and TRBJ2-3, with D hard to call. The CDR3 runs to 13 residues. V lost 4 bases, J lost 5 bases, and 13 bases lay in between. CDR1 is DFQATT and CDR2 is SNEGSKA in the germline V gene (reference sequence). The CDR3 bases are TGCAGTGCTACACCCCTGGGGTTAGATACGCAGTATTTT. Translating gives CSATPLGLDTQYF.

Concerning this clonotype itself: Mismatch with germline at one junction end may stem from a read error. The V gene is TRBV27, the J gene TRBJ2-3; D remains ambiguous. Looked up from germline, CDR1 is MNHEY and CDR2 is SMNVEV (reference sequence). This CDR3 region has 16 residues. CDR3 in DNA: TGTGCCAGCAGCCCTGACGCCGGACCCGTCACACATACGCAGTATTTT. Residues: CASSPDAGPVTHTQYF.

V usage is TRBV4-3 and J usage is TRBJ2-1, with D possibly TRBD1 on 6 matching bases. The CDR3 contains 16 residues. With 3 bases removed from V and 4 bases from J, the gap between germline ends came to 16 bases. In germline, CDR1 is LGHNA, CDR2 YSLEER. The CDR3, as DNA: TGCGCCAGCAGCCAGAAAACAGGGAACTTTTACAATGAGCAGTTCTTC. Translation gives CASSQKTGNFYNEQFF.

The J gene is TRBJ1-4, the V gene TRBV6-5; 9 bases match TRBD1. Looked up from germline, CDR1 is MNHEY and CDR2 is SVGAGI. The CDR3 length is 15 residues. V lost 2 bases and J lost 7; bases outside the gene matches: 5. CDR3 in DNA: TGTGCCAGCAGTTACGAGGGACAGGGAGCTGAAAAACTGTTTTTT. This sequence encodes CASSYEGQGAEKLFF.

There are many counts of this clonotype. The V call is TRBV12-5, the J call TRBJ2-1, with 7 nucleotides matching TRBD1. The ends lost 3 bases at V and 4 bases at J; junction bases unmatched: 0. From germline, CDR1 is LGHNT and CDR2 FRNRAP. The CDR3 covers 13 residues. CDR3 nucleotides: TGTGCTAGTGGTTTACAGGGGTACAATGAGCAGTTCTTC. Translating gives CASGLQGYNEQFF. Based on the CDR3 plus reference TRBV12-5 and TRBJ2-1, the full variable domain is DARVTQTPRHKVTEMGQEVTMRCQPILGHNTVFWYRQTMMQGLELLAYFRNRAPLDDSGMPKDRFSAEMPDATLATLKIQPSEPRDSAVYFCASGLQGYNEQFFGPGTRLTVL.